This TCR beta chain was sequenced in a study of blood T cell repertoires in COVID-19. Study background: Sources were T cells, B-cell-depleted T cells, or PBMCs; the material itself was cDNA or gDNA.

The assay was immunoSEQ multiplex PCR, and TCRdb's table has in-frame clones only and misses some. Of about 110,000 clones in the sample, just under 90% were seen once. This clone occurred once. V lost 1 base, J lost 8 bases, and 10 bases lay in between. This CDR3 spans 13 amino acids. Germline loops: CDR1 SGHDT, CDR2 YYEEEE. Sequencing input: peripheral blood. This sequence was found in a woman aged 45-60 years with acute or convalescent COVID-19. The V gene is TRBV5-6, the J gene TRBJ2-1; D gene unclear. CDR3 protein: CASSLPGTDEQFF. The CDR3 nucleotides are TGTGCCAGCAGCTTGCCGGGTACGGATGAGCAGTTCTTC.